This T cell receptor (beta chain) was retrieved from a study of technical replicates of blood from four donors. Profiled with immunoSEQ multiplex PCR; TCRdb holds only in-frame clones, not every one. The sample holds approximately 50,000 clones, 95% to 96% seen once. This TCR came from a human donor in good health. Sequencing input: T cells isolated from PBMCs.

The CDR3 nucleotides are TGTGCCAGCAGCCATTCGGCGGGGGGGGGCACTGAAGCTTTCTTT. It yields the protein CASSHSAGGGTEAFF. The chain couples TRBV6-6 to TRBJ1-1; possibly TRBD1 for D (5 bases). The CDR3 is 15 amino acids. Germline V gene sequence: CDR1 MNHNY, CDR2 SVGAGI (reference sequence). V lost 6 bases, J lost 4 bases, and 18 bases lay in between.